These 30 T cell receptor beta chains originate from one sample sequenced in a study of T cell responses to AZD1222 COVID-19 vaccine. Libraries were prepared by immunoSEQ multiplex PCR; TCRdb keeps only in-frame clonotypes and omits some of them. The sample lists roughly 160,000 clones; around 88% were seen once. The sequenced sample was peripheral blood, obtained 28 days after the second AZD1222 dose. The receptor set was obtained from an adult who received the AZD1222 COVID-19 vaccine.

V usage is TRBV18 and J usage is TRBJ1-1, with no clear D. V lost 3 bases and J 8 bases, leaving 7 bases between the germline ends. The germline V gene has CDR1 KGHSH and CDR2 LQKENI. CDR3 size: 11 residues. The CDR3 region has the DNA TGTGCCAGCTCACCGAGCGACGAAGCTTTCTTT. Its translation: CASSPSDEAFF.

CDR3 nucleotide sequence: TGTGCCAGCAGTGAGCTGGATGAAAAACTGTTTTTT. It codes for CASSELDEKLFF. The chain links TRBV2 to TRBJ1-4; no clear D. CDR1 and CDR2 from the germline V gene are SNHLY and FYNNEI. Between the trimmed V and J ends, which lost 3 bases and 6 bases, there was a span of 5 bases. The CDR3 has 12 amino acids.

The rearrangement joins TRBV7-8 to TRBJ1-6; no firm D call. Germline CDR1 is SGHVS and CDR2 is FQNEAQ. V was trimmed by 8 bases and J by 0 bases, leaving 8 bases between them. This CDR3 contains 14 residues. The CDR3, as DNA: TGTGCCAGCGGCGGGAGCTCCTATAATTCACCCCTCCACTTT. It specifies CASGGSSYNSPLHF.

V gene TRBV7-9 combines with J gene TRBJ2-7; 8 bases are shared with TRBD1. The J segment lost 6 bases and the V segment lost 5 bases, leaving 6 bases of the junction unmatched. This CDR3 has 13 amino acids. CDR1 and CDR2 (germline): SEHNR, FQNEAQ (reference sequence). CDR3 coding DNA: TGTGCCAGCAGCGACCGGACAGGGAGCGAGCAGTACTTC. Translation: CASSDRTGSEQYF.

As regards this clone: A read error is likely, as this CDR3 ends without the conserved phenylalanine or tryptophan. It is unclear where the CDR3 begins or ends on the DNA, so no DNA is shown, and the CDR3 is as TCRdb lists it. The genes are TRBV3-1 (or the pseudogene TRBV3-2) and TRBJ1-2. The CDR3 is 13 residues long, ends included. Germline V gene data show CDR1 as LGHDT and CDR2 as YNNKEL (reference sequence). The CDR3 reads CASSQKPGTDRKN.

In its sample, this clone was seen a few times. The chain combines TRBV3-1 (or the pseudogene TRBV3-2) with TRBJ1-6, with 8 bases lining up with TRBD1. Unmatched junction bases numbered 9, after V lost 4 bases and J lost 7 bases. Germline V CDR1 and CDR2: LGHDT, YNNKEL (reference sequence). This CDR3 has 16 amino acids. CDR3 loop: CASSRKWQGANSPLHF. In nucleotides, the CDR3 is TGTGCCAGCAGCCGAAAGTGGCAGGGGGCAAATTCACCCCTCCACTTT.

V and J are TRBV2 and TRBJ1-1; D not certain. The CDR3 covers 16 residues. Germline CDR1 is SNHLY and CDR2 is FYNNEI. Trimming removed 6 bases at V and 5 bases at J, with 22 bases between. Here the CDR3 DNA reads TGTGCCAGCAGCTCCCCGGCTGGGGTAAGAGTAACTGAAGCTTTCTTT. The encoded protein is CASSSPAGVRVTEAFF.

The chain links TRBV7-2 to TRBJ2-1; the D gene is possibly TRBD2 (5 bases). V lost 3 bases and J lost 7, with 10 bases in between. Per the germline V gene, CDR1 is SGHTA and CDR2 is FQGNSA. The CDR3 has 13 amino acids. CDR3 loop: CASSFGRTNEQFF. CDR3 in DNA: TGTGCCAGCAGCTTCGGTCGGACTAATGAGCAGTTCTTC.

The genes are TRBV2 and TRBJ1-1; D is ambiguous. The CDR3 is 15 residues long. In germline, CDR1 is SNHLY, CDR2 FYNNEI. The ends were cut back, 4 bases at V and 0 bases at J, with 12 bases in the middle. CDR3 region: CASSVGGQMNTEAFF. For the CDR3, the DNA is TGTGCCAGCAGTGTAGGTGGTCAGATGAACACTGAAGCTTTCTTT.

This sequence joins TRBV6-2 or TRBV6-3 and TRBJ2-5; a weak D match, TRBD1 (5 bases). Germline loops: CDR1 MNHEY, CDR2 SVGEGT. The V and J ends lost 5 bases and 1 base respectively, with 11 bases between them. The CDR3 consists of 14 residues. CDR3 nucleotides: TGTGCCAGCAGTAAAAGGACACTCCAAGAGACCCAGTACTTC. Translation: CASSKRTLQETQYF.

The CDR3 region has the DNA TGTGCCAGCAGTGACCCCCGAGCGGCTTTCTTT. Its protein is CASSDPRAAFF. The V and J genes are TRBV2 and TRBJ1-1, with D hard to call. The V and J ends lost 3 bases and 11 bases respectively, with 10 bases between them. The CDR3 runs to 11 residues. Germline V gene data show CDR1 as SNHLY and CDR2 as FYNNEI.

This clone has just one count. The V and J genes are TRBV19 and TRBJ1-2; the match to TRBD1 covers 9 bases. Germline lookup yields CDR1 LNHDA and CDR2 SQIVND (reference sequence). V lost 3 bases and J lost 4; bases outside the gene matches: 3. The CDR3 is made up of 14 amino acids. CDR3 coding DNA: TGTGCCAGTAGTATTACAGGGGGCGCCTATGGCTACACCTTC. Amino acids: CASSITGGAYGYTF.

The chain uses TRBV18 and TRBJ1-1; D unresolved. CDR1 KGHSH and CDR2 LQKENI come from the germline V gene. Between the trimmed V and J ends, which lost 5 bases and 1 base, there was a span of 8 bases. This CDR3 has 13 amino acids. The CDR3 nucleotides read TGTGCCAGCTCATTAGCGCAGAACACTGAAGCTTTCTTT. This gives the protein CASSLAQNTEAFF. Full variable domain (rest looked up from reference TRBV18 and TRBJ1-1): NAGVMQNPRHLVRRRGQEARLRCSPMKGHSHVYWYRQLPEEGLKFMVYLQKENIIDESGMPKERFSAEFPKEGPSILRIQQVVRGDSAAYFCASSLAQNTEAFFGQGTRLTVV.

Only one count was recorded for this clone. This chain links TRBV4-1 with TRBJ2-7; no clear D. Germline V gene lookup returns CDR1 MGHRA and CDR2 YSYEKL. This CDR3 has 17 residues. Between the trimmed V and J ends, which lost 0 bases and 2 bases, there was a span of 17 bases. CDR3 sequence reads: CASSQERAYVTPYEQYF. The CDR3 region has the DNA TGCGCCAGCAGCCAAGAGCGTGCTTATGTAACCCCCTACGAGCAGTACTTC.

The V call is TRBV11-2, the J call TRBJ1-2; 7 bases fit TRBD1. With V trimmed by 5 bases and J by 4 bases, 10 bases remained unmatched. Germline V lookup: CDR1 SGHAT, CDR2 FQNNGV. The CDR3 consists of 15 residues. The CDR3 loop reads CASSPYLGTAYGYTF. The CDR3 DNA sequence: TGTGCCAGCAGCCCCTACCTAGGGACAGCCTATGGCTACACCTTC.

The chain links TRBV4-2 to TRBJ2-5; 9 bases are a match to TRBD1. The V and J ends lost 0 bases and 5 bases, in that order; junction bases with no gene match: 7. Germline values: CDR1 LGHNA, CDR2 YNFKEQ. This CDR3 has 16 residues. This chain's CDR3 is CASSQDGGDRVETQYF. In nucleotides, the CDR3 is TGTGCCAGCAGCCAAGATGGGGGGGACAGGGTCGAGACCCAGTACTTC.

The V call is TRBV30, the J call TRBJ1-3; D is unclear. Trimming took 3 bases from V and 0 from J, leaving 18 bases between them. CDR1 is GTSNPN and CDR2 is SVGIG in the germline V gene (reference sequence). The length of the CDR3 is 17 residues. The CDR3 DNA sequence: TGTGCCTGGAGCTCCGGTCTTCTCCATTCCTCTGGAAACACCATATATTTT. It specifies CAWSSGLLHSSGNTIYF.

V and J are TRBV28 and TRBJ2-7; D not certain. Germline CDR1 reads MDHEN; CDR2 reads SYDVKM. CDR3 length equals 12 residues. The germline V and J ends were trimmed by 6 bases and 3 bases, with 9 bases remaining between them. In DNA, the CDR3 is TGTGCCAGCAGCCCGAACATCTACGAGCAGTACTTC. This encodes CASSPNIYEQYF.

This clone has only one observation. The DNA of the CDR3 is TGTGCCAGCAGCTTAGGCAGGGGCCTGAACACCGGGGAGCTGTTTTTT. Protein sequence: CASSLGRGLNTGELFF. V usage is TRBV11-2 and J usage is TRBJ2-2; TRBD1 might be the D (6 bases). V lost 1 base and J lost 1, with 10 bases in between. Germline V gene sequence: CDR1 SGHAT, CDR2 FQNNGV. The CDR3 totals 16 residues. The full variable domain, with the rest looked up from reference TRBV11-2 and TRBJ2-2, is EAGVAQSPRYKIIEKRQSVAFWCNPISGHATLYWYQQILGQGPKLLIQFQNNGVVDDSQLPKDRFSAERLKGVDSTLKIQPAKLEDSAVYLCASSLGRGLNTGELFFGEGSRLTVL.

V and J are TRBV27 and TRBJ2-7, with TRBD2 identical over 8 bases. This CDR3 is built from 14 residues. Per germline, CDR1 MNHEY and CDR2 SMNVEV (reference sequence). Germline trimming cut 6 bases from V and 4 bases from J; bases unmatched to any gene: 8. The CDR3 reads CASRRTSGIYEQYF. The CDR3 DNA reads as TGTGCCAGCAGGCGAACTAGCGGCATTTACGAGCAGTACTTC.

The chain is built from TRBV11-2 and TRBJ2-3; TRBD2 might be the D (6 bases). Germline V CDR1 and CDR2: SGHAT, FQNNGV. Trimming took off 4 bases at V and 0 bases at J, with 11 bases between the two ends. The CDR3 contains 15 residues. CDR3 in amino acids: CASSWERVSTDTQYF. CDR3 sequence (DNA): TGTGCCAGCAGCTGGGAGCGGGTAAGCACAGATACGCAGTATTTT.

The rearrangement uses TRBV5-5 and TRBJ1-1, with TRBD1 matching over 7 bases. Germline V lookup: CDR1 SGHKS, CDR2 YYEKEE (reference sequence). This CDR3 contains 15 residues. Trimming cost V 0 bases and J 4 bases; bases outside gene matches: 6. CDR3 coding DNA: TGTGCCAGCAGCTTGGGAAGGGGGCTTGGCACTGAAGCTTTCTTT. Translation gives CASSLGRGLGTEAFF.

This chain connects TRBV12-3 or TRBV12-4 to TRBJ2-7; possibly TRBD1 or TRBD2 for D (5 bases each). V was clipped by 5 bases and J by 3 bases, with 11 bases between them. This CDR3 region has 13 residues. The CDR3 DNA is TGTGCCAGCAGTCGGGACCTCTACTACGAGCAGTACTTC. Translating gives CASSRDLYYEQYF.

The CDR3: CASSRGDRANSPLHF. In DNA, the CDR3 is TGTGCCAGCAGCAGGGGGGACAGGGCTAATTCACCCCTCCACTTT. The chain combines TRBV21-1 with TRBJ1-6; the table assigns TRBD1, which was not confirmed against the DNA. TRBV21-1 is a known pseudogene. The CDR3 is 15 residues long.

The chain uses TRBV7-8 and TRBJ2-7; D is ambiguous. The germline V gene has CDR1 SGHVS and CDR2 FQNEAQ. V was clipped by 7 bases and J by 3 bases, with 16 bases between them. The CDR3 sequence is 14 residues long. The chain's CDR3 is CASKISPDLYEQYF. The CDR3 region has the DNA TGTGCCAGCAAGATAAGCCCCGACCTCTACGAGCAGTACTTC.

The CDR3 DNA follows: TGTGCCTGGAGTCGGACAGGGCCAAACGAGCAGTACTTC. Protein product: CAWSRTGPNEQYF. The V gene is TRBV30, the J gene TRBJ2-7, with 8 bases aligning to TRBD1. The ends lost 2 bases at V and 5 bases at J; junction bases unmatched: 5. This CDR3 has 13 residues. CDR1 is GTSNPN and CDR2 is SVGIG in the germline V gene (reference sequence).

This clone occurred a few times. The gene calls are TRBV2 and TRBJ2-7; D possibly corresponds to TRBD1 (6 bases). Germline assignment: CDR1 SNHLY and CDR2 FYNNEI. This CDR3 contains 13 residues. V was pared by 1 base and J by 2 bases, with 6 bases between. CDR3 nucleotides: TGTGCCAGCAGTGAAGACAGGGCCTACGAGCAGTACTTC. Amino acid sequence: CASSEDRAYEQYF.

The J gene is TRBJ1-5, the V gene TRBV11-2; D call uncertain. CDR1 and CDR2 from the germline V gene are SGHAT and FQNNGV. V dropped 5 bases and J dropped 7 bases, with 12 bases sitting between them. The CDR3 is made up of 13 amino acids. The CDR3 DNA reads TGTGCCAGCAGCCTGGGAGGGCAACAGCCCCAGCATTTT. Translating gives CASSLGGQQPQHF.

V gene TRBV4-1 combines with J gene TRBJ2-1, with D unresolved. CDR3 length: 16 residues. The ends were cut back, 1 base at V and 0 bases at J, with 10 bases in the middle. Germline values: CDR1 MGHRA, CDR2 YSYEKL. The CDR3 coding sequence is TGCGCCAGCAGCCAAGTGTCCAGGCACTCCTACAATGAGCAGTTCTTC. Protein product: CASSQVSRHSYNEQFF.

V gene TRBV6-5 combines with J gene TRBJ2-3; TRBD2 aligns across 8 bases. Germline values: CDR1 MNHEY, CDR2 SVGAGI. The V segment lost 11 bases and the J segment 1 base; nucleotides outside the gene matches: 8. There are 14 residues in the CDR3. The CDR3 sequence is CACLKTSGTDTQYF. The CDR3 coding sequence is TGTGCCTGCCTAAAGACTAGCGGCACAGATACGCAGTATTTT.